What follows describes a single TCR beta chain. What it binds is not known. This table comes from immunoSEQ multiplex PCR, and its TCRdb copy is limited to in-frame clones, with some not included. The data show around 90,000 clones, 86% seen once. Trimming shortened V by 5 bases and J by 0 bases, and 11 bases separated the two germline ends. This CDR3 spans 15 amino acids. Germline V gene sequence: CDR1 LNHDA, CDR2 SQIVND (reference sequence). These data belong to a study of T cell responses to AZD1222 COVID-19 vaccine. Study-level results: The sample set comprised mostly white British donors with more females, and clonal diversity was possibly underestimated.

The clonotype comes from an adult in good health. Sequencing was performed on peripheral blood, taken on day 0 of AZD1222 vaccination. This rearrangement joins TRBV19 to TRBJ2-4; D call uncertain. This CDR3 reads CASSFQTLAKNIQYF. For the CDR3, the DNA is TGTGCCAGTAGTTTCCAGACACTAGCCAAAAACATTCAGTACTTC.